These 22 T cell receptor beta chains share one sample of origin, sequenced in a study of T cell changes during pregnancy in multiple sclerosis. Profiling relied on immunoSEQ multiplex PCR, and the TCRdb table lists in-frame clones only, not all of them. Of about 41,000 clones detected, 80% to 90% appear once; the ten largest clones hold under 0.7%. The sample in question was CD4+ T cells from peripheral blood mononuclear cells, obtained in the first trimester of pregnancy. Every receptor here comes from a female donor with multiple sclerosis, enrolled in a pregnancy study.

The V and J genes are TRBV5-4 and TRBJ2-1; D is undetermined. Trimming removed 0 bases at V and 12 bases at J, with 19 bases between. Germline V gene data show CDR1 as SGHNT and CDR2 as YYREEE (reference sequence). The CDR3 runs 15 residues. CDR3 region: CASSLASRPAVGQFF. The CDR3 DNA sequence: TGTGCCAGCAGCTTGGCCAGCAGGCCTGCTGTTGGGCAGTTCTTC. The full variable domain, completed using reference TRBV5-4 and TRBJ2-1, is ETGVTQSPTHLIKTRGQQVTLRCSSQSGHNTVSWYQQALGQGPQFIFQYYREEENGRGNFPPRFSGLQFPNYSSELNVNALELDDSALYLCASSLASRPAVGQFFGPGTRLTVL.

The J gene is TRBJ2-1, the V gene TRBV19; 12 bases map to TRBD2. V dropped 0 bases and J dropped 5; count of bases not matched to a gene: 8. The germline CDR1 and CDR2 sequences are LNHDA and SQIVND (reference sequence). The CDR3 runs to 18 residues. The CDR3 DNA sequence: TGTGCCAGTAGTATAGACCACTTAGGACTAGCGGGGAACAATGAGCAGTTCTTC. Residues: CASSIDHLGLAGNNEQFF.

The rearrangement links TRBV18 to TRBJ2-4; maybe TRBD1 (5 bases). Between the trimmed V and J ends, which lost 0 bases and 1 base, there was a span of 10 bases. Germline CDR1 is KGHSH and CDR2 is LQKENI. The CDR3 totals 16 residues. CDR3 region: CASSPPTRVAKNIQYF. CDR3 coding DNA: TGTGCCAGCTCACCACCGACCAGGGTTGCCAAAAACATTCAGTACTTC.

The chain links TRBV11-3 to TRBJ1-1, with D maybe TRBD1 (5 bases). Trimming took 5 bases from V and 4 from J, leaving 14 bases between them. CDR3 length: 14 residues. Germline CDR1 is SGHNT and CDR2 is YENEEA. CDR3 in amino acids: CASSNSGSATEAFF. In DNA form, the CDR3 reads TGTGCCAGCAGCAATTCAGGGTCGGCCACTGAAGCTTTCTTT.

This chain connects TRBV5-1 to TRBJ1-2; the D gene is possibly TRBD1 (6 bases). CDR1 is SGHRS and CDR2 is YFSETQ in the germline V gene. V was shortened by 4 bases and J by 6 bases, with 16 bases between the two germline ends. This CDR3 region has 14 residues. CDR3 in amino acids: CASSPEGGRDGYTF. As DNA, the CDR3 is TGCGCCAGCAGCCCCGAAGGGGGTAGGGATGGCTACACCTTC.

The J gene is TRBJ2-3, the V gene TRBV28, with D perhaps matching TRBD1 (6 bases). Germline V gene data show CDR1 as MDHEN and CDR2 as SYDVKM. The CDR3 extends over 16 amino acids. The V end lost 6 bases, the J end lost 11 bases, and 27 bases lay between the germline ends. The CDR3 spells CASRTTRKGSRGGQYF. The CDR3 DNA is TGTGCCAGCAGAACGACACGGAAGGGATCCAGGGGTGGGCAGTATTTT.

The V call is TRBV19, the J call TRBJ1-3, with 10 nucleotides matching TRBD1. Germline V gene data show CDR1 as LNHDA and CDR2 as SQIVND (reference sequence). CDR3 length: 15 amino acids. The V gene end was trimmed by 6 bases and the J gene end by 4 bases; junction bases not matched to a gene: 6. The CDR3 sequence: CASRRDRGGGNTIYF. DNA of the CDR3: TGTGCCAGTAGAAGGGACAGGGGAGGGGGAAACACCATATATTTT.

The chain has TRBV15 and TRBJ2-1; weak D call: TRBD1 (5 bases). The length of the CDR3 is 14 residues. V lost 0 bases to trimming and J lost 8 bases, with 11 bases between them. Germline V lookup: CDR1 LNHNV, CDR2 YYDKDF (reference sequence). This CDR3 reads CATSRDPAGYEQFF. The CDR3 region has the DNA TGTGCCACCAGCAGAGACCCGGCAGGGTATGAGCAGTTCTTC.

The V gene is TRBV5-1, the J gene TRBJ2-7; 10 bases align to TRBD1. Germline lookup yields CDR1 SGHRS and CDR2 YFSETQ. There are 17 residues in the CDR3. Trimming took 1 base from V and 5 from J; bases not matched to a gene: 12. The CDR3 bases are TGCGCCAGCAGCTTGTTTGGACCGGACAGGGGGATCCACGAGCAGTACTTC. This sequence encodes CASSLFGPDRGIHEQYF.

The chain combines TRBV19 with TRBJ1-1; possibly TRBD1 for D (5 bases). V lost 1 base to trimming and J lost 1 base, with 10 bases between them. The CDR3 has 15 residues. CDR1 LNHDA and CDR2 SQIVND come from the germline V gene (reference sequence). CDR3 in DNA: TGTGCCAGTAGTATAGTGTCGCAGGGGAACACTGAAGCTTTCTTT. It yields the protein CASSIVSQGNTEAFF.

The chain has TRBV20-1 and TRBJ1-1; 7 nucleotides agree with TRBD1. V shed 5 bases and J 7 bases; nucleotides not matched to a gene: 4. The CDR3 has 11 residues. Per the germline V gene, CDR1 is DFQATT and CDR2 is SNEGSKA (reference sequence). CDR3 DNA sequence: TGCAGTGCTCCGCGACAGGGTGAAGCTTTCTTT. This sequence encodes CSAPRQGEAFF.

Only one count was recorded for this clone. The V gene is TRBV6-1, the J gene TRBJ2-7, with TRBD2 as a possible D gene (7 bases). V lost 2 bases and J lost 4, with 15 bases in between. CDR3 length equals 15 residues. Germline loops: CDR1 MNHNS, CDR2 SASEGT. The DNA of the CDR3 is TGTGCCAGCAGTGAAAGGGGGGGCCCCACTTACGAGCAGTACTTC. Its protein product is CASSERGGPTYEQYF.

The V and J genes are TRBV29-1 and TRBJ2-6, with a possible D match to TRBD1 (6 bases). With 3 bases removed from V and 1 base from J, the gap between germline ends came to 13 bases. Germline CDR1 reads SQVTM; CDR2 reads ANQGSEA. This CDR3 has 16 residues. Here the CDR3 reads CSVDRGPGSGANVLTF. The CDR3, as DNA: TGCAGCGTTGACAGGGGCCCGGGGTCTGGGGCCAACGTCCTGACTTTC.

The V call is TRBV6-5, the J call TRBJ2-7; D is perhaps TRBD1 (5 bases). Looked up from germline, CDR1 is MNHEY and CDR2 is SVGAGI. The CDR3 spans 13 residues. V was cut by 4 bases and J by 4 bases, with 11 bases left in between. CDR3 in DNA: TGTGCCAGCAGTTTGCAGGGAACTTACGAGCAGTACTTC. This translates into CASSLQGTYEQYF.

The gene calls are TRBV27 and TRBJ2-3; D may be TRBD1 (6 bases). V lost 3 bases and J lost 7, with 17 bases in between. Germline values: CDR1 MNHEY, CDR2 SMNVEV (reference sequence). The length of the CDR3 is 15 residues. The CDR3 spells CASSLIGQTLNTQYF. Here the CDR3 DNA reads TGTGCCAGCAGTTTGATCGGACAGACCCTAAATACGCAGTATTTT.

The V call is TRBV15, the J call TRBJ2-4, with 9 positions matching TRBD1. Germline CDR1 is LNHNV and CDR2 is YYDKDF (reference sequence). V shed 7 bases, J shed 0 bases, and the junction held 16 bases outside the gene matches. This CDR3 spans 19 amino acids. The CDR3 DNA reads TGTGCCACCAAAAGACAGGGGGTAAGGGCCCGATTAGCCAAAAACATTCAGTACTTC. This gives the protein CATKRQGVRARLAKNIQYF.

The V gene is TRBV19, the J gene TRBJ1-5; maybe TRBD1 (5 bases). V was shortened by 5 bases and J by 6 bases, with 8 bases between the two germline ends. Germline assignment: CDR1 LNHDA and CDR2 SQIVND (reference sequence). This CDR3 has 12 residues. The CDR3 DNA reads TGTGCCAGTAGTGATAGGGGTCAGCCCCAGCATTTT. Translated: CASSDRGQPQHF. Full variable domain (remainder filled in from reference TRBV19 and TRBJ1-5): DGGITQSPKYLFRKEGQNVTLSCEQNLNHDAMYWYRQDPGQGLRLIYYSQIVNDFQKGDIAEGYSVSREKKESFPLTVTSAQKNPTAFYLCASSDRGQPQHFGDGTRLSIL.

Only one count was recorded for this clone. The rearrangement uses TRBV13 and TRBJ1-2; weak D call: TRBD1 (5 bases). The CDR3 covers 16 residues. With 2 bases removed from V and 4 bases from J, the gap between germline ends came to 17 bases. The germline V gene encodes CDR1 PRHDT and CDR2 FYEKMQ (reference sequence). CDR3 protein: CASSLSIGEAGYGYTF. CDR3 nucleotide sequence: TGTGCCAGCAGCTTATCTATAGGGGAGGCAGGCTATGGCTACACCTTC.

The rearrangement joins TRBV6-6 to TRBJ2-3; TRBD1 agrees at 7 bases. CDR1 is MNHNY, CDR2 SVGAGI, per germline (reference sequence). This CDR3 has 15 amino acids. V shed 5 bases, J shed 5 bases, and the junction held 10 bases outside the gene matches. CDR3 bases: TGTGCCAGCAGTACCCCGACAGGGTTGGGAGATACGCAGTATTTT. Amino acid sequence: CASSTPTGLGDTQYF.

The V call is TRBV27, the J call TRBJ2-3; 7 bases align to TRBD2. The junction had 5 bases not matched to a gene; V was cut back by 5 bases and J by 0 bases. This CDR3 region has 15 residues. Germline CDR1 and CDR2: MNHEY and SMNVEV (reference sequence). The CDR3 spells CASSQRGFSTDTQYF. The DNA for the CDR3 is TGTGCCAGCAGTCAGCGGGGCTTTAGCACAGATACGCAGTATTTT.

The J gene is TRBJ2-5, the V gene TRBV5-1; TRBD1 aligns across 10 bases. V was pared by 0 bases and J by 5 bases, with 16 bases of the junction left unmatched. The germline gives CDR1 SGHRS, CDR2 YFSETQ. The CDR3 length is 19 residues. This CDR3 is CASSLADRGRLGTRETQYF. The CDR3 nucleotides read TGCGCCAGCAGCTTGGCGGACAGGGGGAGGTTGGGGACACGGGAGACCCAGTACTTC.

The rearrangement links TRBV2 to TRBJ2-5; 11 bases align to TRBD2. Looked up from germline, CDR1 is SNHLY and CDR2 is FYNNEI. The CDR3 is 17 amino acids. J lost 3 bases, V lost 0 bases, and 6 bases had no gene match. The CDR3 region has the DNA TGTGCCAGCAGTGAAGCCCTACTAGCGGGAGTGGAAGAGACCCAGTACTTC. Its protein product is CASSEALLAGVEETQYF.